This record concerns one T cell receptor beta chain sequence. Its antigen is as yet unknown. The data stem from a study of CD8 T cells in ankylosing spondylitis. Study-wide findings and caveats: Reportedly, matched ankylosing spondylitis synovial fluid was significantly enriched for disease-linked clones. Disease-linked clones had a CD8+ phenotype and relatively low frequency in peripheral blood. A subset of motif variants has previously been described in the synovial fluid and blood of reactive arthritis. Typical of ankylosing spondylitis blood, it appeared, was a TCR beta motif of eight highly homologous variants.

Libraries of TCR beta came from quantitative 5'-RACE with molecular barcodes. TCRdb re-analysed the 5' RACE reads in MiXCR, keeping a single row per CDR3 protein. Here the sample spans about 540,000 distinct CDR3 sequences, more than 9.5% being singletons. V lost 2 bases, J lost 7 bases, and 10 bases stayed unmatched. This CDR3 is built from 15 residues. The germline gives CDR1 DFQATT, CDR2 SNEGSKA (reference sequence). The sequencing sample was made of blood, either unsorted or a sorted T cell fraction (not recorded which). The receptor was derived from a male donor with ankylosing spondylitis. The chain combines TRBV20-1 with TRBJ2-2; TRBD2 agrees at 7 bases. Here the CDR3 DNA reads TGCAGTGCTAGATTCCCGTGGGAGGGTGACGGGGAGCTGTTTTTT. Protein: CSARFPWEGDGELFF.